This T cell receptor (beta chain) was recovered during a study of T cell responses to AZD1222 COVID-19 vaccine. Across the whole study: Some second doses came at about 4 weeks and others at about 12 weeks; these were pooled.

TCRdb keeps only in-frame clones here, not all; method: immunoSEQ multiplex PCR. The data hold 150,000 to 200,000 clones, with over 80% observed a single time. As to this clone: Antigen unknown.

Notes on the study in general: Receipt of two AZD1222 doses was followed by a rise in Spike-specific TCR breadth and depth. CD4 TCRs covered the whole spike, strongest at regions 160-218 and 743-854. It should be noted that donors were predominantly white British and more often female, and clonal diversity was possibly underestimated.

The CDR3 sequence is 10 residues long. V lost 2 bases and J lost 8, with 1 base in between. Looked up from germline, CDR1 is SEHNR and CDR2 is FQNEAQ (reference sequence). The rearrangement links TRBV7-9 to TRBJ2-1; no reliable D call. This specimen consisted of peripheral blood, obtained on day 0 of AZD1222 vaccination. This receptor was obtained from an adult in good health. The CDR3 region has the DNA TGTGCCAGCAGCTTATATGAGCAGTTCTTC. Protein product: CASSLYEQFF. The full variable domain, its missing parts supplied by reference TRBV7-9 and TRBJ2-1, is DTGVSQNPRHKITKRGQNVTFRCDPISEHNRLYWYRQTLGQGPEFLTYFQNEAQLEKSRLLSDRFSAERPKGSFSTLEIQRTEQGDSAMYLCASSLYEQFFGPGTRLTVL.